Listed below are T cell receptor beta chains from one sample, sequenced in a study of graft-versus-host responses after intestinal transplantation. The repertoire was sequenced with immunoSEQ multiplex PCR; TCRdb's copy has only in-frame clones and lacks some. The profile shows around 20,000 clones, 80% to 95% of them singletons. The starting material was PBMCs, obtained more than 350 days after transplant. The receptors were gathered from a human patient who received an intestinal transplant, so some T cells may come from the graft donor. Both conserved end residues are part of each CDR3. A D gene is named only where the DNA matches it firmly. Rows give clone size only sometimes, using once, few, many, or a class for an expanded clone.

size: -
D: -
V: TRBV21-1
J: TRBJ2-7
DNA: TGTGCCAGCAGCCGTCAAGTGCTACACGTGTTAGACGAGCAGTACTTC
CDR3: CASSRQVLHVLDEQYF

size: -
D: -
V: TRBV7-6
J: TRBJ1-3
DNA: TGTGCCAGCAGCTCCGTACCTGGAAACACCATATATTTT
CDR3: CASSSVPGNTIYF

size: -
D: TRBD1
V: TRBV6-1
J: TRBJ2-1
DNA: TGTGCCAGCAGCAAGCAGGGGGCCTACAATGAGCAGTTCTTC
CDR3: CASSKQGAYNEQFF

size: -
D: -
V: TRBV4-1
J: TRBJ2-7
DNA: TGCGCCAGCAGCCAAGCGCCTTCTTTTTCCTACGAGCAGTACTTC
CDR3: CASSQAPSFSYEQYF

size: -
D: -
V: TRBV7-3
J: TRBJ2-3
DNA: TGTGCCAGCAGCTTAGTCGGCACAGATACGCAGTATTTT
CDR3: CASSLVGTDTQYF

size: -
D: -
V: TRBV2
J: TRBJ2-2
DNA: TGTGCCAGCAATTCGAGGGAAACCGGGGAGCTGTTTTTT
CDR3: CASNSRETGELFF

size: -
D: TRBD1
V: TRBV5-8
J: TRBJ2-3
DNA: TGTGCCAGCAGCCCTTTGTGGACAGGGAGCACAGATACGCAGTATTTT
CDR3: CASSPLWTGSTDTQYF

size: -
D: -
V: TRBV29-1
J: TRBJ1-1
DNA: TGCAGCGGAACCGGGGGGGGAGGCACTGAAGCTTTCTTT
CDR3: CSGTGGGGTEAFF

size: -
D: -
V: TRBV6-9
J: TRBJ2-7
DNA: TGTGCCAGCAGCTCCTACGGGGCCGGGTACGAGCAGTACTTC
CDR3: CASSSYGAGYEQYF

size: -
D: -
V: TRBV5-1
J: TRBJ1-5
DNA: TGCGCCAGCAGCTTAGGAGGAGGGCAGCCCCAGCATTTT
CDR3: CASSLGGGQPQHF

size: -
D: TRBD2
V: TRBV7-8
J: TRBJ2-5
DNA: TGTGCCAGCAGCTTTCCGCCGGGACTAGCGGGAGTGACACAAGAGACCCAGTACTTC
CDR3: CASSFPPGLAGVTQETQYF

size: -
D: -
V: TRBV5-1
J: TRBJ2-1
DNA: TGCGCCAGCAGCTTGGGGGGGAGCGGGTCGAATGAGCAGTTCTTC
CDR3: CASSLGGSGSNEQFF

size: -
D: TRBD2
V: TRBV6-4
J: TRBJ2-3
DNA: TGTGCCAGCAGTGACGCGGGGGGCACAGATACGCAGTATTTT
CDR3: CASSDAGGTDTQYF

size: once
D: TRBD2
V: TRBV15
J: TRBJ2-2
DNA: TGTGCCACCAGCAGATCCCCCTCCGCGACTAGCGGGAGGTGGCCCGGGGAGCTGTTTTTT
CDR3: CATSRSPSATSGRWPGELFF

size: -
D: -
V: TRBV15
J: TRBJ2-7
DNA: TGTGCCACCAGCAGAGATTTGAGGGACAACTCCTACGAGCAGTACTTC
CDR3: CATSRDLRDNSYEQYF

size: -
D: -
V: TRBV6-5
J: TRBJ1-2
DNA: TGTGCCAGCAGTTACTCCTCGGGGCGATTTCGGTACACCTTC
CDR3: CASSYSSGRFRYTF

size: once
D: -
V: TRBV15
J: TRBJ2-5
DNA: TGTGCCACCAGCAGAGAGGAGACCCAGTACTTC
CDR3: CATSREETQYF

size: -
D: -
V: TRBV2
J: TRBJ2-1
DNA: TGTGCCAGCAGTCGCGTCGCCTACAATGAGCAGTTCTTC
CDR3: CASSRVAYNEQFF

size: -
D: -
V: TRBV30
J: TRBJ1-1
DNA: TGTGCCTGGAGTGCTCCCGCAAGGCTGAACACTGAAGCTTTCTTT
CDR3: CAWSAPARLNTEAFF

size: -
D: TRBD1
V: TRBV2
J: TRBJ2-7
DNA: TGTGCCAGCAGACTCCCCCGGACAGGGGCCGAGCAGTACTTC
CDR3: CASRLPRTGAEQYF

size: -
D: -
V: TRBV7-2
J: TRBJ2-3
DNA: TGTGCCAGCAGGCGGAGTGGGGATACGCAGTATTTT
CDR3: CASRRSGDTQYF

size: -
D: TRBD1
V: TRBV28
J: TRBJ2-3
DNA: TGTGCCAGCAGTTTCATGACAGGGGGCGCAGATACGCAGTATTTT
CDR3: CASSFMTGGADTQYF

size: -
D: -
V: TRBV15
J: TRBJ2-5
DNA: TGTGCCACCAGCAGAGATGGAGAGACCCAGTACTTC
CDR3: CATSRDGETQYF

size: -
D: TRBD2
V: TRBV5-1
J: TRBJ2-2
DNA: TGCGCCAGCAGCCTTACCGTACTAGCGGGAGGAGGAACCGGGGAGCTGTTTTTT
CDR3: CASSLTVLAGGGTGELFF

size: -
D: -
V: TRBV5-1
J: TRBJ1-6
DNA: TGCGCCAGCAGCTTGGAGGGGAGCTCCTATAATTCACCCCTCCACTTT
CDR3: CASSLEGSSYNSPLHF

size: -
D: TRBD2
V: TRBV7-3
J: TRBJ2-3
DNA: TGTGCCAGCAGCTTGTCCAGCGGGGGGAGCGGCACAGATACGCAGTATTTT
CDR3: CASSLSSGGSGTDTQYF

size: -
D: TRBD1
V: TRBV18
J: TRBJ2-5
DNA: TGTGCCAGCTCACCAGGGGGACAGCAAGAGACCCAGTACTTC
CDR3: CASSPGGQQETQYF

size: -
D: -
V: TRBV10-3
J: TRBJ2-1
DNA: TGTGCCATCAGTGAGTCTAATGAGCAGTTCTTC
CDR3: CAISESNEQFF

size: -
D: -
V: TRBV29-1
J: TRBJ2-7
DNA: TGCAGCGTGCGCCGGGGAGGCGAGCAGTACTTC
CDR3: CSVRRGGEQYF

size: -
D: -
V: TRBV6-5
J: TRBJ2-7
DNA: TGTGCCAGCAGTTACTCCTGGGCAGGGGAGCAGTACTTC
CDR3: CASSYSWAGEQYF

size: -
D: -
V: TRBV18
J: TRBJ1-2
DNA: TGTGCCAGCTCGACTACGTGGTCAACGCCCGGCAGCCCGGTTTACACCTTC
CDR3: CASSTTWSTPGSPVYTF

size: -
D: -
V: TRBV6-4
J: TRBJ2-6
DNA: TGTGCCAGCAGTGACTCGCCAGGTGGGGCCAACGTCCTGACTTTC
CDR3: CASSDSPGGANVLTF

size: -
D: -
V: TRBV11-2
J: TRBJ2-3
DNA: TGTGCCAGCAGCTCTGTTACAGATACGCAGTATTTT
CDR3: CASSSVTDTQYF

size: -
D: -
V: TRBV29-1
J: TRBJ2-5
DNA: TGCAGCGTTGAAAGGGGGGCAAAAGAGACCCAGTACTTC
CDR3: CSVERGAKETQYF

size: -
D: -
V: TRBV4-1
J: TRBJ2-2
DNA: TGCGCCAGCAGCCAAGCCTATACGACCGGGGAGCTGTTTTTT
CDR3: CASSQAYTTGELFF

size: once
D: TRBD1
V: TRBV6-4
J: TRBJ2-2
DNA: TGTGCCAGCAGTGACGGGACAGGGCTTACCGGGGAGCTGTTTTTT
CDR3: CASSDGTGLTGELFF

size: -
D: TRBD1
V: TRBV18
J: TRBJ2-7
DNA: TGTGCCAGCTCACCTGGGACAGGGTATTCCGAGCAGTACTTC
CDR3: CASSPGTGYSEQYF

size: -
D: -
V: TRBV6-5
J: TRBJ1-1
DNA: TGTGCCAGCAGTTACTGGACCCCCGGGAACACTGAAGCTTTCTTT
CDR3: CASSYWTPGNTEAFF

size: -
D: -
V: TRBV6-1
J: TRBJ2-7
DNA: TGTGCCAGCAGTATCGCAAACCTGTACGAGCAGTACTTC
CDR3: CASSIANLYEQYF

size: once
D: -
V: TRBV4-2
J: TRBJ1-1
DNA: TGTGCCAGCAGCCTGATAGTCGGGGTCCGGAACACTGAAGCTTTCTTT
CDR3: CASSLIVGVRNTEAFF

size: once
D: -
V: TRBV28
J: TRBJ2-1
DNA: TGTGCCACCCGGGCACAAAATGAGCAGTTCTTC
CDR3: CATRAQNEQFF

size: -
D: -
V: TRBV5-1
J: TRBJ2-3
DNA: TGCGCCAGCAGCTCGGTGGCAGTAACCACAGATACGCAGTATTTT
CDR3: CASSSVAVTTDTQYF

size: -
D: -
V: TRBV6-1
J: TRBJ2-5
DNA: TGTGCCAGCAGTTTAAAGGAGACCCAGTACTTC
CDR3: CASSLKETQYF

size: -
D: -
V: TRBV5-5
J: TRBJ2-3
DNA: TGTGCCAGCAGCTTGGGACCTTCAATCACAGATACGCAGTATTTT
CDR3: CASSLGPSITDTQYF

size: -
D: -
V: TRBV9
J: TRBJ2-1
DNA: TGTGCCAGCAGCCCTACGGGGGGGACAGAGTACAATGAGCAGTTCTTC
CDR3: CASSPTGGTEYNEQFF

size: -
D: -
V: TRBV30
J: TRBJ1-5
DNA: TGTGCCTGGAGCGCGTCGGACAATCAGCCCCAGCATTTT
CDR3: CAWSASDNQPQHF